The rows below give T cell receptor beta chains drawn from one sample of a study of blood T cell repertoires in COVID-19. Assay used: immunoSEQ multiplex PCR; TCRdb lists only in-frame clones, some missing. This table holds around 360,000 clones, approximately 89% found once. Sequenced material: PBMCs or T cells enriched from blood (not recorded which). The receptor set was obtained from a man aged 35 to 55 in a cohort exposed to, infected with or recovered from COVID-19 (not recorded which). Both conserved end residues are part of each CDR3. D genes are given only for firm matches. Where a row states a size, it is once, few, many or the class of an expanded clone; other rows omit it.

TRBV7-9	TRBD2	-	TRBJ2-1	CASSSSGTSGRAGEQFF	TGTGCCAGCAGCTCCTCCGGGACTAGCGGGAGGGCCGGTGAGCAGTTCTTC
TRBV18	-	once	TRBJ1-6	CASSPDLARDSPLHF	TGTGCCAGCTCACCAGATTTGGCCAGGGATTCACCCCTCCACTTT
TRBV3-1/TRBV3-2	-	-	TRBJ2-1	CASRSPGLGHNEQFF	TGTGCCAGCAGATCCCCGGGACTGGGTCACAATGAGCAGTTCTTC
TRBV18	-	-	TRBJ2-3	CASSPGGVDTQYF	TGTGCCAGCTCACCAGGAGGAGTAGATACGCAGTATTTT
TRBV5-1	TRBD2	-	TRBJ2-5	CASSFQGLAIQETQYF	TGCGCCAGCAGCTTTCAAGGACTAGCGATCCAAGAGACCCAGTACTTC
TRBV18	TRBD2	-	TRBJ2-1	CASSPGGGSSYNEQFF	TGTGCCAGCTCACCGGGGGGGGGAAGCTCCTACAATGAGCAGTTCTTC
TRBV5-1	-	-	TRBJ1-4	CASSLGRWNEKLFF	TGCGCCAGCAGCTTAGGCAGGTGGAATGAAAAACTGTTTTTT
TRBV11-2	TRBD1	-	TRBJ2-2	CASSSRTGGITGELFF	TGTGCCAGCAGCTCCCGGACAGGGGGAATCACCGGGGAGCTGTTTTTT
TRBV25-1	-	few	TRBJ1-1	CASSDRQGEAFF	TGTGCCAGCAGTGATCGGCAGGGTGAAGCTTTCTTT
TRBV6-5	-	-	TRBJ2-3	CASSYAGAVTDTQYF	TGTGCCAGCAGTTACGCGGGGGCTGTCACAGATACGCAGTATTTT
TRBV4-2	-	few	TRBJ1-4	CASSQDGQATNEKLFF	TGTGCCAGCAGCCAAGATGGACAAGCAACTAATGAAAAACTGTTTTTT
TRBV18	-	-	TRBJ1-2	CASSPLGGYGYTF	TGTGCCAGCTCACCACTCGGAGGATATGGCTACACCTTC
TRBV2	TRBD2	-	TRBJ2-3	CASSSGRADTQYF	TGTGCCAGCAGTAGCGGGAGGGCAGATACGCAGTATTTT
TRBV5-1	-	-	TRBJ1-3	CASTESASSGNTIYF	TGCGCCAGCACGGAGTCGGCCAGCTCTGGAAACACCATATATTTT
TRBV5-4	TRBD1	-	TRBJ1-1	CASSIGTVEAFF	TGTGCCAGCAGCATAGGGACAGTTGAAGCTTTCTTT
TRBV29-1	-	-	TRBJ1-4	CSASYGADEKLFF	TGCAGCGCTTCCTATGGGGCAGATGAAAAACTGTTTTTT
TRBV28	-	once	TRBJ2-4	CASSREVAKNIQYF	TGTGCCAGCAGCCGGGAAGTAGCCAAAAACATTCAGTACTTC
TRBV18	TRBD1	-	TRBJ1-4	CASSPSRTGDEKLFF	TGTGCCAGCTCACCTTCGAGGACAGGGGATGAAAAACTGTTTTTT
TRBV7-2	TRBD1	-	TRBJ1-1	CASSSRTGLNTEAFF	TGTGCCAGCAGCTCACGGACAGGGCTTAACACTGAAGCTTTCTTT
TRBV6-5	-	-	TRBJ2-7	CASRKGERGNEQYF	TGTGCCAGCAGAAAGGGGGAGAGAGGTAACGAGCAGTACTTC
TRBV25-1	-	-	TRBJ1-2	CASSDVRNYGYTF	TGTGCCAGCAGTGACGTCAGGAACTATGGCTACACCTTC
TRBV27	TRBD1	-	TRBJ1-2	CASSLDRGIYGYTF	TGTGCCAGCAGTTTGGACAGGGGCATCTATGGCTACACCTTC
TRBV6-2/TRBV6-3	TRBD1	-	TRBJ1-5	CASSPPGTGSNQPQHF	TGTGCCAGCAGCCCCCCCGGGACAGGAAGCAATCAGCCCCAGCATTTT
TRBV18	-	-	TRBJ1-2	CASSPIADGGPYGYTF	TGTGCCAGCTCACCAATAGCGGACGGCGGCCCGTATGGCTACACCTTC
TRBV11-2	TRBD2	-	TRBJ2-7	CASSTRAGVREQYF	TGTGCCAGCAGCACTAGAGCGGGAGTGAGAGAGCAGTACTTC
TRBV30	TRBD2	-	TRBJ2-7	CAWRGTTAAREQYF	TGTGCCTGGAGGGGGACTACCGCCGCTCGCGAGCAGTACTTC
TRBV4-1	-	-	TRBJ1-6	CASSQRQVAVNSPLHF	TGCGCCAGCAGCCAGCGACAGGTCGCCGTTAATTCACCCCTCCACTTT
TRBV2	TRBD2	once	TRBJ2-1	CASRGLVAFSYNEQFF	TGTGCCAGCAGGGGACTAGTGGCTTTCTCCTACAATGAGCAGTTCTTC
TRBV5-4	TRBD2	-	TRBJ2-7	CASSSGLVASEQYF	TGTGCCAGCAGCTCGGGACTAGTCGCTTCCGAGCAGTACTTC
TRBV30	-	-	TRBJ1-1	CAWSVSRETEAFF	TGTGCCTGGAGTGTATCCAGGGAAACTGAAGCTTTCTTT
TRBV18	-	-	TRBJ1-1	CASSLSGLLNTEAFF	TGTGCCAGCTCACTATCGGGACTCCTAAACACTGAAGCTTTCTTT
TRBV7-9	TRBD2	-	TRBJ2-1	CASSLPSGLAGDNEQFF	TGTGCCAGCAGCTTACCCTCCGGTTTAGCGGGTGACAATGAGCAGTTCTTC
TRBV7-7	-	-	TRBJ2-3	CASSLGTSGDTQYF	TGTGCCAGCAGCTTAGGCACTAGTGGAGATACGCAGTATTTT
TRBV21-1	-	-	TRBJ2-2	CASSKGQEQGETGELFF	TGTGCCAGCAGCAAAGGTCAGGAACAGGGGGAGACCGGGGAGCTGTTTTTT
TRBV27	-	-	TRBJ1-3	CATLRRGNGNTIYF	TGTGCCACCCTAAGGCGGGGGAACGGAAACACCATATATTTT
TRBV20-1	TRBD2	-	TRBJ2-1	CSASPRAGVNEQFF	TGCAGTGCTAGTCCCCGGGCGGGAGTCAATGAGCAGTTCTTC
TRBV5-6	TRBD1	-	TRBJ2-5	CASSSPRDRDETQYF	TGTGCCAGCAGCTCACCCCGGGACAGGGATGAGACCCAGTACTTC
TRBV5-4	-	-	TRBJ1-2	CASSLGRGGANYGYTF	TGTGCCAGCAGCTTGGGACGGGGGGGAGCTAACTATGGCTACACCTTC
TRBV24-1	TRBD2	-	TRBJ2-1	CATSDAGASGRNEQFF	TGTGCCACCAGTGATGCTGGGGCTAGCGGGAGGAATGAGCAGTTCTTC
TRBV5-4	TRBD1	-	TRBJ1-2	CASSLAFGTGEGYTF	TGTGCCAGCAGCTTGGCTTTCGGGACAGGGGAGGGCTACACCTTC
TRBV27	-	-	TRBJ1-2	CASSSTTANYGYTF	TGTGCCAGCAGTTCCACGACAGCTAACTATGGCTACACCTTC
TRBV25-1	-	-	TRBJ1-2	CASTQDTNYGYTF	TGTGCCAGCACTCAGGACACAAACTATGGCTACACCTTC
TRBV19	TRBD1	-	TRBJ1-2	CASSTVTGTGILNGYTF	TGTGCCAGTAGTACAGTAACCGGGACAGGGATTCTGAATGGCTACACCTTC
TRBV6-1	TRBD1	-	TRBJ1-1	CASSEGPYWDRTIRQAFF	TGTGCCAGCAGTGAAGGCCCTTATTGGGACAGGACTATTCGGCAAGCTTTCTTT
TRBV7-2	-	-	TRBJ1-5	CASSYYTQPQHF	TGTGCCAGCAGCTACTACACCCAGCCCCAGCATTTT
TRBV7-2	-	-	TRBJ2-3	CASSFLRDTQYF	TGTGCCAGCAGCTTTCTTCGGGATACGCAGTATTTT
TRBV3-1/TRBV3-2	TRBD2	-	TRBJ2-2	CASRDGLGLTGELFF	TGTGCCAGCCGCGACGGACTAGGTCTAACCGGGGAGCTGTTTTTT
TRBV7-9	-	-	TRBJ2-6	CASSLDLRSGAGANVLTF	TGTGCCAGCAGCTTAGATCTTCGTTCAGGTGCAGGGGCCAACGTCCTGACTTTC
TRBV5-1	-	-	TRBJ1-4	CASSYQGSDEKLFF	TGCGCCAGCAGCTATCAGGGTTCAGACGAAAAACTGTTTTTT
TRBV6-1	-	-	TRBJ2-5	CASSEAGREKETQYF	TGTGCCAGCAGTGAAGCGGGCAGGGAAAAAGAGACCCAGTACTTC
TRBV6-5	TRBD1	-	TRBJ2-4	CASRATGDIQYF	TGTGCCAGCAGGGCTACAGGGGACATTCAGTACTTC